A single TCR beta chain is shown here with its context. Its target is not known. The data originate from a study of cytomegalovirus exposure and HLA in healthy donors. Overall study results and limits: It was likely that a cluster of highly shared sequence variants was a sequencing artifact. Exclusion as indistinguishable affected some V segments, including TRBV6-2 and TRBV6-3. Reports indicated that the classifier achieved high specificity and sensitivity in diagnosing cytomegalovirus status. Altogether, 150 or so TCR beta chains were recorded as cytomegalovirus-associated.

It was with 60 Vbeta and 13 Jbeta primers that the PCR ran. Sequencing was performed with immunoSEQ multiplex PCR; in TCRdb, only in-frame clones are kept and a portion is missing. Its clone listing holds 200,000 to 250,000 clones. Germline CDR1 is MNHEY and CDR2 is SVGAGI. Trimming cost V 6 bases and J 7 bases; bases outside gene matches: 9. CDR3 size: 14 residues. Sequencing was performed on PBMCs. This receptor was identified in a girl aged 2 to 9 in good health and CMV-seropositive. The chain is built from TRBV6-5 and TRBJ2-1, with 7 nucleotides matching TRBD2. The CDR3 loop is CASSPVAAGNEQFF. The DNA of the CDR3 is TGTGCCAGCAGCCCCGTGGCAGCGGGGAATGAGCAGTTCTTC.